This T cell receptor (beta chain) came from a study of cytomegalovirus exposure and HLA in healthy donors. Whole-study results and caveats: The CMV antigen specificity of three CMV-associated chains was confirmed through in vitro analysis.

PCR was performed using 60 Vbeta and 13 Jbeta primers. Profiling relied on immunoSEQ multiplex PCR, and the TCRdb table lists in-frame clones only, not all of them. The sample has about 240,000 clones; roughly 84% are singletons. With respect to this clone: The antigen is unknown.

The germline V gene has CDR1 GTSNPN and CDR2 SVGIG (reference sequence). V dropped 3 bases and J dropped 2 bases, with 28 bases sitting between them. The CDR3 spans 19 residues. The receptor's source is a girl aged 2-10 years in good health and CMV-seronegative. The sample consisted of PBMCs. The V call is TRBV30, the J call TRBJ1-1, with a weak D call TRBD1 (6 bases). In DNA form, the CDR3 reads TGTGCCTGGAGCGCTGTGCTACTCTACAGGGATAAGACCAACACTGAAGCTTTCTTT. Translation: CAWSAVLLYRDKTNTEAFF. Full variable domain (remainder filled in from reference TRBV30 and TRBJ1-1): SQTIHQWPATLVQPVGSPLSLECTVEGTSNPNLYWYRQAAGRGLQLLFYSVGIGQISSEVPQNLSASRPQDRQFILSSKKLLLSDSGFYLCAWSAVLLYRDKTNTEAFFGQGTRLTVV.